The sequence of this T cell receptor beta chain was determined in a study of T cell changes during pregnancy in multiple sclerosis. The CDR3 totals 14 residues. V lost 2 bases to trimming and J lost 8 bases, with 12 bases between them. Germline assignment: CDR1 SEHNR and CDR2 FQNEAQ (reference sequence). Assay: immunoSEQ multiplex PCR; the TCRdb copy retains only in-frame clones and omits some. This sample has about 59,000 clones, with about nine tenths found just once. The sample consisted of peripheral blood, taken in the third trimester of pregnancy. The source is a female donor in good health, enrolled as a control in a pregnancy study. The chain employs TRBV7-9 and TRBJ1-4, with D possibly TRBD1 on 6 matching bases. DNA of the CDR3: TGTGCCAGCAGCTTATCGGACAGTGACGAAAAACTGTTTTTT. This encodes CASSLSDSDEKLFF.